The 16 T cell receptor beta chains given below trace back to one sample, sequenced in a study of CD8+ T cells in alopecia areata. Extracted RNA was reverse transcribed into cDNA, the sequencing template. Sequenced by immunoSEQ multiplex PCR; TCRdb stores in-frame clones only, minus some. The repertoire has over 60,000 clones, about half of them found once; the top ten carry roughly 22%. Treatment here: oral pan-JAK inhibitor, 5-10 mg twice daily. Sequences were derived from CD8+ T cells sorted from blood, sampled at approximately week 37, from a patient treated with tofacitinib. All receptors come from a human donor with alopecia areata.

This chain connects TRBV30 to TRBJ2-1, with D possibly TRBD1 on 5 matching bases. The CDR3 extends over 14 amino acids. V lost 0 bases and J 7 bases, leaving 13 bases between the germline ends. Germline V gene sequence: CDR1 GTSNPN, CDR2 SVGIG (reference sequence). The CDR3 loop reads CAWSVGSGPNEQFF. CDR3 bases: TGTGCCTGGAGTGTAGGCTCAGGGCCAAATGAGCAGTTCTTC.

This chain joins TRBV7-6 and TRBJ2-7; 12 bases align to TRBD2. This CDR3 comprises 16 residues. Germline V lookup: CDR1 SGHVS, CDR2 FNYEAQ. Trimming took 5 bases from V and 1 from J; bases not matched to a gene: 6. Here the CDR3 DNA reads TGTGCCAGCAGCCCCGGGACTAGCGGGTCTTCCTACGAGCAGTACTTC. Translation: CASSPGTSGSSYEQYF.

This chain joins TRBV9 and TRBJ1-1, with D unclear. Trimming removed 4 bases at V and 5 bases at J, with 12 bases between. The CDR3 extends over 13 amino acids. Germline lookup yields CDR1 SGDLS and CDR2 YYNGEE. CDR3 DNA: TGTGCCAGCAGCCCAGGCAGCGGGACTGAAGCTTTCTTT. Translated: CASSPGSGTEAFF.

The CDR3 DNA sequence: TGTGCCAGCAGCGTTGTGTCTGGCGAGACCCAGTACTTC. It specifies CASSVVSGETQYF. This chain joins TRBV9 and TRBJ2-5; D is uncertain. CDR1 and CDR2 from the germline V gene are SGDLS and YYNGEE. V gave up 2 bases and J gave up 5 bases, with 10 bases separating them. The CDR3 sequence is 13 residues long.

The genes are TRBV9 and TRBJ1-2; D unresolved. Deletions cut 3 bases from V and 4 bases from J, with 10 bases between. CDR1 is SGDLS, CDR2 YYNGEE, per germline. This CDR3 is built from 13 residues. The DNA of the CDR3 is TGTGCCAGCAGCGGAGGAGGAGTCTATGGCTACACCTTC. Its protein is CASSGGGVYGYTF. Full variable domain (rest looked up from reference TRBV9 and TRBJ1-2): DSGVTQTPKHLITATGQRVTLRCSPRSGDLSVYWYQQSLDQGLQFLIQYYNGEERAKGNILERFSAQQFPDLHSELNLSSLELGDSALYFCASSGGGVYGYTFGSGTRLTVV.

This sequence joins TRBV28 and TRBJ2-7; 10 bases line up with TRBD1. Trimming took 6 bases from V and 5 from J; bases not matched to a gene: 10. The germline V gene has CDR1 MDHEN and CDR2 SYDVKM. This CDR3 has 15 amino acids. CDR3 DNA sequence: TGTGCCAGCAGCCTCAGGACAGGGGGTCCCCACGAGCAGTACTTC. Its translation: CASSLRTGGPHEQYF.

The chain joins TRBV29-1 to TRBJ2-7, with TRBD1 matching over 7 bases. Unmatched junction bases numbered 6, after V lost 6 bases and J lost 1 base. Germline-derived CDR1 and CDR2 are SQVTM and ANQGSEA. The CDR3 loop spans 13 amino acids. The CDR3, as DNA: TGCAGCGTAGAGGACAGGTCGTCCTACGAGCAGTACTTC. This encodes CSVEDRSSYEQYF.

The rearrangement uses TRBV30 and TRBJ1-1; D uncertain. The germline CDR1 and CDR2 sequences are GTSNPN and SVGIG (reference sequence). CDR3 size: 11 residues. The ends were cut back, 2 bases at V and 5 bases at J, with 6 bases in the middle. The CDR3 nucleotides are TGTGCCTGGAGTCCCGGGACTGAAGCTTTCTTT. This translates into CAWSPGTEAFF.

The chain couples TRBV11-2 to TRBJ1-3; D unresolved. Germline V CDR1 and CDR2: SGHAT, FQNNGV. With 5 bases removed from V and 6 bases from J, the gap between germline ends came to 11 bases. This CDR3 has 13 amino acids. CDR3 nucleotide sequence: TGTGCCAGCAGCAAGGACGGGGAAAACACCATATATTTT. This codes for CASSKDGENTIYF.

V and J are TRBV6-5 and TRBJ1-1; D call uncertain. Trimming stripped 0 bases from V and 7 bases from J, with 18 bases between. The CDR3 loop spans 16 amino acids. Germline V gives CDR1 MNHEY, CDR2 SVGAGI. The CDR3 sequence is CASSYSRTGLEGEAFF. The DNA of the CDR3 is TGTGCCAGCAGTTACTCCCGAACGGGGTTAGAGGGTGAAGCTTTCTTT.

A note on this clone: In the same sample, other DNA sequences code for this CDR3. This chain links TRBV6-6 with TRBJ2-5; D unresolved. Trimming removed 8 bases from V and 4 bases from J, with 5 bases in between. This CDR3 spans 10 amino acids. Germline CDR1 is MNHNY and CDR2 is SVGAGI (reference sequence). CDR3 sequence (DNA): TGTGCCAGCCGAGGAGAGACCCAGTACTTC. Translating it yields CASRGETQYF.

The chain recombines TRBV2 with TRBJ2-2, with 9 bases that match TRBD1. This CDR3 is built from 17 residues. With 6 bases clipped from V and 2 bases from J, the junction kept 10 bases outside the gene matches. Germline-derived CDR1 and CDR2 are SNHLY and FYNNEI. For the CDR3, the DNA is TGTGCCAGCAGCATAAAACAGGGGGCGCCTAACACCGGGGAGCTGTTTTTT. Its translation is CASSIKQGAPNTGELFF. The variable domain in full, completed from reference TRBV2 and TRBJ2-2, reads EPEVTQTPSHQVTQMGQEVILRCVPISNHLYFYWYRQILGQKVEFLVSFYNNEISEKSEIFDDQFSVERPDGSNFTLKIRSTKLEDSAMYFCASSIKQGAPNTGELFFGEGSRLTVL.

This clone was seen more than once but under ten times. The gene calls are TRBV30 and TRBJ1-2, with 7 positions matching TRBD1. Trimming removed 3 bases from V and 4 bases from J; junction bases left unmatched: 11. Germline-derived CDR1 and CDR2 are GTSNPN and SVGIG (reference sequence). This CDR3 region has 15 residues. The CDR3 nucleotides are TGTGCCTGGAGCCCTGGGGGACAGCCCTCCTATGGCTACACCTTC. This encodes CAWSPGGQPSYGYTF.

This clone was seen a few times. DNA of the CDR3: TGCAGCGTGACGGCAGGGGACTACTATGGCTACACCTTC. It specifies CSVTAGDYYGYTF. The chain combines TRBV29-1 with TRBJ1-2, with D possibly TRBD1 on 6 matching bases. Deletions cut 6 bases from V and 3 bases from J, with 14 bases between. This CDR3 contains 13 residues. Germline V gene sequence: CDR1 SQVTM, CDR2 ANQGSEA. Supplemented by reference TRBV29-1 and TRBJ1-2, the full variable domain reads SAVISQKPSRDICQRGTSLTIQCQVDSQVTMMFWYRQQPGQSLTLIATANQGSEATYESGFVIDKFPISRPNLTFSTLTVSNMSPEDSSIYLCSVTAGDYYGYTFGSGTRLTVV.

This clone was found a few times. The V and J genes are TRBV29-1 and TRBJ2-4; 8 positions agree with TRBD1. Germline V gives CDR1 SQVTM, CDR2 ANQGSEA. The CDR3 sequence is 13 residues long. V lost 7 bases and J lost 10; bases outside the gene matches: 12. DNA of the CDR3: TGCAGCGCGACAGGGGATAGGTTAACGATTCAGTACTTC. Encoded protein: CSATGDRLTIQYF.

The gene calls are TRBV29-1 and TRBJ2-7; D unclear. V lost 4 bases to trimming and J lost 0 bases, with 7 bases between them. The germline V gene encodes CDR1 SQVTM and CDR2 ANQGSEA. The CDR3 is 12 amino acids. CDR3 coding DNA: TGCAGCGTTGGGGCACCCTCCTACGAGCAGTACTTC. It specifies CSVGAPSYEQYF.